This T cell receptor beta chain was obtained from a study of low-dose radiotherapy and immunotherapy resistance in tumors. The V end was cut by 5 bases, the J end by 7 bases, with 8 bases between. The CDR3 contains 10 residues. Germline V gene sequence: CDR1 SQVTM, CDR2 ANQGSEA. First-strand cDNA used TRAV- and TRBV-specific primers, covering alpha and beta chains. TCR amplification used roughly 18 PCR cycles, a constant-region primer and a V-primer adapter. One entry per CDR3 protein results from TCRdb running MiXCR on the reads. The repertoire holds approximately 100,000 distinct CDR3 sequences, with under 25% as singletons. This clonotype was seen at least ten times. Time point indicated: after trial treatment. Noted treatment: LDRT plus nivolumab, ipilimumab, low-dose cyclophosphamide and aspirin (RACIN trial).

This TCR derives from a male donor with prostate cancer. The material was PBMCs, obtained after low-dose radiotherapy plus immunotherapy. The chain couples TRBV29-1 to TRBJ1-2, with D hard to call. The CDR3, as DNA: TGCAGCGTTCCGGGTGGTGGCTACACCTTC. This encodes CSVPGGGYTF.